This T cell receptor beta chain is from a study of CD8 T cells in ankylosing spondylitis. General study points: Characteristic of ankylosing spondylitis blood, it appeared, was a TCR beta motif comprising about eight highly homologous variants. Disease-linked clones had a CD8+ phenotype and relatively low frequency in peripheral blood.

In this sample, this clonotype turned up a few times. As yet, its antigen is unknown. Trimming cost V 9 bases and J 6 bases; bases outside gene matches: 16. The germline gives CDR1 LNHDA, CDR2 SQIVND (reference sequence). This CDR3 has 15 amino acids. Each CDR3 protein is one row after TCRdb ran MiXCR on the 5' RACE reads. Of around 250,000 distinct CDR3 sequences in the sample, about 10% were seen once. What was sequenced was blood, either unsorted or a sorted T cell fraction (not recorded which). The V gene is TRBV19, the J gene TRBJ2-7; TRBD1 matches 8 bases. The clonotype originates from a male donor with ankylosing spondylitis or in good health (not recorded which). DNA of the CDR3: TGTGCCAGCCAGCGAGGGACAGGAGGGGTAGCCGAGCAGTACTTC. It specifies CASQRGTGGVAEQYF.